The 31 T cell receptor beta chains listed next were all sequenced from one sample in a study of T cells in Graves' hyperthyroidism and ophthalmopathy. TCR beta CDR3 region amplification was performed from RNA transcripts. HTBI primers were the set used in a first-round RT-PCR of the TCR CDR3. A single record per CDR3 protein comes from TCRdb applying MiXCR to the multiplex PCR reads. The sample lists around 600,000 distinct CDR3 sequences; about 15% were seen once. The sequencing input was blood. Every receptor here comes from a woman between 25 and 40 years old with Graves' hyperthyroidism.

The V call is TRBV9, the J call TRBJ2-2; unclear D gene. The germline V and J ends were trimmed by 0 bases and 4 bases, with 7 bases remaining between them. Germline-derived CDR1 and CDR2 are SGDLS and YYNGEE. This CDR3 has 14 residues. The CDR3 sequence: CASSVGSVTGELFF. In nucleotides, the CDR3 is TGTGCCAGCAGCGTAGGTTCCGTCACCGGGGAGCTGTTTTTT.

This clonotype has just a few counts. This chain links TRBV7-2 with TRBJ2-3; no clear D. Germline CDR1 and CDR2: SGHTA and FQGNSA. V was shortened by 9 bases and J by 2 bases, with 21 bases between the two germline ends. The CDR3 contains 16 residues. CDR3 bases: TGTGCCAGTGCTGACCCAATTCGTGGGCCCACAGATACGCAGTATTTT. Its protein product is CASADPIRGPTDTQYF.

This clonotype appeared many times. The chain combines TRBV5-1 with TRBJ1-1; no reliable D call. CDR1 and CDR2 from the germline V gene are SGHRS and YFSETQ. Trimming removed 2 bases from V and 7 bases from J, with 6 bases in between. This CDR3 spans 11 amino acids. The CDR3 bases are TGCGCCAGCAGCTTCGGACTTGAAGCTTTCTTT. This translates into CASSFGLEAFF.

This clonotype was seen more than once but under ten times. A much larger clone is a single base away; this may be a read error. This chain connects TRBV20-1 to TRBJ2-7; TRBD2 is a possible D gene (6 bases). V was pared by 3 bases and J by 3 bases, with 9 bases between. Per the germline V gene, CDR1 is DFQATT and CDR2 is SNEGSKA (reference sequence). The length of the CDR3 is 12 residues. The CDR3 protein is CSASGRYYEQYF. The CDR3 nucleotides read TGCAGTGCTAGCGGGAGATACTACGAGCAGTACTTC.

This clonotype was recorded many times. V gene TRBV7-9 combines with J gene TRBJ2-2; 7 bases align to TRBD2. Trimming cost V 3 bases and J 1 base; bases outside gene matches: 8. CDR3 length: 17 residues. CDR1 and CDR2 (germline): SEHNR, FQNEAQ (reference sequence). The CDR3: CASSLGVLAENTGELFF. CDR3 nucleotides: TGTGCCAGCAGCTTGGGGGTGCTAGCGGAGAACACCGGGGAGCTGTTTTTT.

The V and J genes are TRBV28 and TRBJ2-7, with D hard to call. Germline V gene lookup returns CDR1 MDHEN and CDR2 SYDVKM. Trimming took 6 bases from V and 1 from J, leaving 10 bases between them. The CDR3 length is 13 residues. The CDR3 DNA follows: TGTGCCAGCAGGATGAGGTCTTCCTACGAGCAGTACTTC. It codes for CASRMRSSYEQYF.

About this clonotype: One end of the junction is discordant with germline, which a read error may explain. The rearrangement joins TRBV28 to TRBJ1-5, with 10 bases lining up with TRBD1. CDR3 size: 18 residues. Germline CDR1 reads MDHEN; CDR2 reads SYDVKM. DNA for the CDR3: TGTGCCAGCAATTTAAGACGACAGGGGGCGCGGGGAGATCAGCCCCAGCATTTT. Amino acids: CASNLRRQGARGDQPQHF.

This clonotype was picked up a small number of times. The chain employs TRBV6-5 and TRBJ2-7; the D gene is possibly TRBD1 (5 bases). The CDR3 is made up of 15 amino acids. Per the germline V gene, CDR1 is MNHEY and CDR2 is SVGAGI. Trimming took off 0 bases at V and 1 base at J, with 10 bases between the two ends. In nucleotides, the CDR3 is TGTGCCAGCAGTTACTCCAGGGTTGGTTCCTACGAGCAGTACTTC. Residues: CASSYSRVGSYEQYF.

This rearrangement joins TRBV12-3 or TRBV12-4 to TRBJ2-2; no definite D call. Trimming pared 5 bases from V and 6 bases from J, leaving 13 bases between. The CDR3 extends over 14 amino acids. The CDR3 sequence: CASSPALLAGELFF. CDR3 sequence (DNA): TGTGCCAGCAGTCCGGCCCTCCTGGCCGGGGAGCTGTTTTTT.

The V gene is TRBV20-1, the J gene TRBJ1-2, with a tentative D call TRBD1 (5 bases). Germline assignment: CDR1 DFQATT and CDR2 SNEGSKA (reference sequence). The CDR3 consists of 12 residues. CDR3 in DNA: TGCAGCGTTGAAGCGGGACGGGGTGGCTACACCTTC. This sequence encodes CSVEAGRGGYTF.

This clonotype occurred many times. The CDR3 protein is CASSDSYSPLHF. For the CDR3, the DNA is TGTGCCAGCAGTGACAGTTATTCACCCCTCCACTTT. This sequence joins TRBV2 and TRBJ1-6; unclear D gene. V shed 3 bases and J shed 8 bases, with 5 bases lying between them. CDR1 is SNHLY and CDR2 is FYNNEI in the germline V gene. This CDR3 contains 12 residues.

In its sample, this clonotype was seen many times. The CDR3 reads CASSPRSGYTEAFF. The CDR3 DNA is TGTGCCAGCTCACCACGATCGGGCTACACTGAAGCTTTCTTT. The chain couples TRBV18 to TRBJ1-1; no clear D gene. There are 14 residues in the CDR3. V lost 1 base and J lost 3, with 9 bases in between. The germline V gene has CDR1 KGHSH and CDR2 LQKENI.

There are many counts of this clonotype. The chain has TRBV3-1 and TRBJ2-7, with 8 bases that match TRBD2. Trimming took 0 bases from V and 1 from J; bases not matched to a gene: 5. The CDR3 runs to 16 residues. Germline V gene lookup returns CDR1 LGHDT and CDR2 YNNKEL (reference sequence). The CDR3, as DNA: TGTGCCAGCAGCCAAGATTTAGCGGGACTATCCTACGAGCAGTACTTC. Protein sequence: CASSQDLAGLSYEQYF.

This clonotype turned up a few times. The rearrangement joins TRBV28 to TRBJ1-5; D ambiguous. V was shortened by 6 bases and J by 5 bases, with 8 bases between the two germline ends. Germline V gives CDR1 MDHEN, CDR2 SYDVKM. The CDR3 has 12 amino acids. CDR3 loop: CASRAPDQPQHF. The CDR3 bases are TGTGCCAGCAGGGCTCCGGATCAGCCCCAGCATTTT.

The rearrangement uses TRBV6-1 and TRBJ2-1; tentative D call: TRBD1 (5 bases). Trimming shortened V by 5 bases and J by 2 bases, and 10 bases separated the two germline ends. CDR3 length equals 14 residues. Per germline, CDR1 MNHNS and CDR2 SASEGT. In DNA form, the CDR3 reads TGTGCCAGCAGTTCCAGGACACCCTACAATGAGCAGTTCTTC. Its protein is CASSSRTPYNEQFF.

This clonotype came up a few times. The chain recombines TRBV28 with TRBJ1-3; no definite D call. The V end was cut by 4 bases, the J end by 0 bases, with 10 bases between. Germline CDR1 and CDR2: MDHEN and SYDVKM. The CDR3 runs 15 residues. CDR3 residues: CASSYAGFSGNTIYF. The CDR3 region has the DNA TGTGCCAGCAGTTACGCAGGATTCTCTGGAAACACCATATATTTT.

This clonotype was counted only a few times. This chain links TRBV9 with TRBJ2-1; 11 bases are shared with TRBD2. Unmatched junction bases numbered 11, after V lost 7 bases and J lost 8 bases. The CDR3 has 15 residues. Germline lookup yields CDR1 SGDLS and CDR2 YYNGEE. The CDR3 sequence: CASQWGTSGSDEQFF. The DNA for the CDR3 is TGTGCCAGCCAATGGGGCACTAGCGGGAGCGATGAGCAGTTCTTC.

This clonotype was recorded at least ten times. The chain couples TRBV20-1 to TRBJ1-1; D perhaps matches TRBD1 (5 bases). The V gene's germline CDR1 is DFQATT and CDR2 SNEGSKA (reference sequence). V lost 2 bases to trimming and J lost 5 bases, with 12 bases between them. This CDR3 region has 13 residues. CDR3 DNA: TGCAGTGCTAGAATAGGGGCGGGGACTGAAGCTTTCTTT. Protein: CSARIGAGTEAFF.

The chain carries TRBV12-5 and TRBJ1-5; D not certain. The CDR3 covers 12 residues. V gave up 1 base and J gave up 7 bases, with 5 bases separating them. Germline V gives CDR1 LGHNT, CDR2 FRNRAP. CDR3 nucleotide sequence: TGTGCTAGTGGTTTGGGAGCCCAGCCCCAGCATTTT. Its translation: CASGLGAQPQHF. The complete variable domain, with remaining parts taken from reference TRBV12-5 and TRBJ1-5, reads DARVTQTPRHKVTEMGQEVTMRCQPILGHNTVFWYRQTMMQGLELLAYFRNRAPLDDSGMPKDRFSAEMPDATLATLKIQPSEPRDSAVYFCASGLGAQPQHFGDGTRLSIL.

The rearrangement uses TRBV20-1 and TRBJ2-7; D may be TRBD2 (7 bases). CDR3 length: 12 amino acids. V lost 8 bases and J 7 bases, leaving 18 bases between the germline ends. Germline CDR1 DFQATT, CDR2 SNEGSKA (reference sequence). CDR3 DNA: TGCAGTACCGATCGGGGGGCGCGGGAGCAGTACTTC. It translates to CSTDRGAREQYF.

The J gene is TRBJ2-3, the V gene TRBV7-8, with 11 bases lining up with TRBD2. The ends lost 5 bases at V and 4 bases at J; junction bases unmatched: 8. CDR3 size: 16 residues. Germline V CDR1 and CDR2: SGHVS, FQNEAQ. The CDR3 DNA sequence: TGTGCCAGCAGCAGGACTAGCGGGCGATCGGCAGATACGCAGTATTTT. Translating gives CASSRTSGRSADTQYF.

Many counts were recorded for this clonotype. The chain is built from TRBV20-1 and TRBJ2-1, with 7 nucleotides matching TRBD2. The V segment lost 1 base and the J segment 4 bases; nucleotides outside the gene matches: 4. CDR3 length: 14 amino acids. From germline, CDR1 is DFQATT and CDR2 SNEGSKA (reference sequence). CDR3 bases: TGCAGTGCTAGAGTCCCTAGCGGATACAATGAGCAGTTCTTC. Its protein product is CSARVPSGYNEQFF.

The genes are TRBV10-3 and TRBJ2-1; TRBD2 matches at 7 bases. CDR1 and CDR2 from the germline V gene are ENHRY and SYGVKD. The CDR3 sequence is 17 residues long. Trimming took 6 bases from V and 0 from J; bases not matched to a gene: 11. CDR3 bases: TGTGCCATCAGGGGAGATTTGGGCGGGAGCTCCTACAATGAGCAGTTCTTC. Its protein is CAIRGDLGGSSYNEQFF.

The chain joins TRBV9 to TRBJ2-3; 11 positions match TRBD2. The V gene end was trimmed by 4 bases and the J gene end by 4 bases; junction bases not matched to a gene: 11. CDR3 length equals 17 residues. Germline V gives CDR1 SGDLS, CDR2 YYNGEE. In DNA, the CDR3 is TGTGCCAGCAGCACCACTAGCGGGAGTGTAGCATCAGATACGCAGTATTTT. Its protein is CASSTTSGSVASDTQYF.

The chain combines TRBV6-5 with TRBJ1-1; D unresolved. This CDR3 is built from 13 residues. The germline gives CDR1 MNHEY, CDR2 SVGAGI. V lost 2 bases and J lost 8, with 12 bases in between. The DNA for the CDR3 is TGTGCCAGCAGTTACGGTCGGGGTTTGGAAGCTTTCTTT. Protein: CASSYGRGLEAFF.

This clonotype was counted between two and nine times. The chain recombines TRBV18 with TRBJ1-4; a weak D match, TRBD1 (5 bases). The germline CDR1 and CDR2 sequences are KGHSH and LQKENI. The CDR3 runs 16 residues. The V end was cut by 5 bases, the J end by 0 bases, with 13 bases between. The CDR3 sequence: CASSALTGATNEKLFF. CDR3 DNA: TGTGCCAGCTCAGCCCTCACAGGCGCAACTAATGAAAAACTGTTTTTT.

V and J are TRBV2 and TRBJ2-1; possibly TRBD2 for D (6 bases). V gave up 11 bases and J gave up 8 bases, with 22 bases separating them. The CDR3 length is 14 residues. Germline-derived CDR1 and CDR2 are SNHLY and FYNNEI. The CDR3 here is CAAATGVGPDEQFF. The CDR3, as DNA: TGTGCCGCTGCAACGGGAGTTGGGCCCGATGAGCAGTTCTTC.

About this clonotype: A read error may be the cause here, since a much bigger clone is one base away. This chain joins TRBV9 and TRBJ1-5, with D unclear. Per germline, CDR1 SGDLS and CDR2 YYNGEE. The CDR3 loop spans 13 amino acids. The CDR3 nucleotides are TGTGCCAGCGGCGTGGAGGGCAATCAGCCCCAGCATTTT. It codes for CASGVEGNQPQHF. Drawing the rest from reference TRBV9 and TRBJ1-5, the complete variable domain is DSGVTQTPKHLITATGQRVTLRCSPRSGDLSVYWYQQSLDQGLQFLIQYYNGEERAKGNILERFSAQQFPDLHSELNLSSLELGDSALYFCASGVEGNQPQHFGDGTRLSIL.

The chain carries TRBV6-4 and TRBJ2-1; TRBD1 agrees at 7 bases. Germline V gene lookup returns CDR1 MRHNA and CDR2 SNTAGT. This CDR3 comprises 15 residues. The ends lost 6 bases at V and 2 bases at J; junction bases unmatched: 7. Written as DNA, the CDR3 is TGTGCCAGCAGCTCGACAGGGTCGGCCTACAATGAGCAGTTCTTC. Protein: CASSSTGSAYNEQFF.

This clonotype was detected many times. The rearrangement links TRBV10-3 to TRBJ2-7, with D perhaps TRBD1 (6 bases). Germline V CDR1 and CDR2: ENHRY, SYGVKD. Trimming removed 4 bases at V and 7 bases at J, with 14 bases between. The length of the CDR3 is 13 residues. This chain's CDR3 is CAISVMGAGEQYF. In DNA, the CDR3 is TGTGCCATCAGTGTAATGGGGGCAGGGGAGCAGTACTTC.

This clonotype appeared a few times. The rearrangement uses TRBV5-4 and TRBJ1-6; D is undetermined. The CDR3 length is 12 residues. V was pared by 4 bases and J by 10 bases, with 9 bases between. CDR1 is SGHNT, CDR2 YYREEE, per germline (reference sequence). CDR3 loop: CASSRERSPLHF. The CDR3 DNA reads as TGTGCCAGCAGCCGCGAGCGCTCACCCCTCCACTTT.